This T cell receptor (beta chain) comes out of a study of T cells expressing NK-cell markers. Background on the study: Eight donors were sequenced, of whom seven were HCMV-seropositive, while the remaining one was HCMV-seronegative.

Reanalyzing the 5' RACE reads, TCRdb keeps one entry per CDR3 protein, without DNA. Recorded for this sample: 350,000 to 450,000 distinct CDR3 sequences. The CDR3 runs to 16 residues. Germline assignment: CDR1 SGHVS and CDR2 FNYEAQ. V is TRBV7-6 and J is TRBJ1-6; lacking DNA, the TRBD1 call made by TCRdb goes unchecked. The material sequenced was blood T cells: a sorted CD56 or NKG2C T cell subset, CD4+ or CD8+ T cells, or bulk PBMC T cells (not recorded which). This receptor was obtained from a man between 18 and 69 years old in good health. CDR3 region: CASKVGQGDTRSPLHF.